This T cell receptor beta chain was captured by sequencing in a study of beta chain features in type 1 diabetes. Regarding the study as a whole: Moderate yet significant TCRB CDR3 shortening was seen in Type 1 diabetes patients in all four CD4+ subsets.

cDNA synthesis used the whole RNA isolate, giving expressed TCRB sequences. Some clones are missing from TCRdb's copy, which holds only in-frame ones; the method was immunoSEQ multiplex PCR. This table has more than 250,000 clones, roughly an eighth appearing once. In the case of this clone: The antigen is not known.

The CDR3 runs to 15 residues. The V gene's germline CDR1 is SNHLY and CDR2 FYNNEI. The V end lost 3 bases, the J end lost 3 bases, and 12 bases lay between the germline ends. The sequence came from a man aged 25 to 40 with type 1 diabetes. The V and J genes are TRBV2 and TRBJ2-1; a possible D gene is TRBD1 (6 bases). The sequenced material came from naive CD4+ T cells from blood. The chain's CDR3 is CASSDDRPIYNEQFF. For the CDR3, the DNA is TGTGCCAGCAGTGATGACAGGCCAATCTACAATGAGCAGTTCTTC.